This T cell receptor beta chain was identified during a study of T cells after yellow fever vaccination. A process of 5'RACE template switching, which added a universal primer site and UMIs, was used to make TCR cDNA. TCRdb analysed the 5' RACE reads with MiXCR anew, one entry per CDR3 protein. This sample has about 63,000 distinct CDR3 sequences, with 7.4% found just once. Germline V gene lookup returns CDR1 SGHTA and CDR2 FQGNSA. This CDR3 is 12 amino acids long. V dropped 7 bases and J dropped 5 bases, with 8 bases sitting between them. The sample holds many counts of this clonotype. The clonotype originates from a man aged 30 to 45 who received the YFV17D yellow fever vaccine. The material sequenced was CD8+ T cells sorted from PBMCs, taken 15 days after the yellow fever booster vaccination. The chain couples TRBV7-2 to TRBJ2-2; D call uncertain. CDR3 DNA: TGTGCCAGCATCTTTAGGACCGGGGAGCTGTTTTTT. Encoded protein: CASIFRTGELFF.